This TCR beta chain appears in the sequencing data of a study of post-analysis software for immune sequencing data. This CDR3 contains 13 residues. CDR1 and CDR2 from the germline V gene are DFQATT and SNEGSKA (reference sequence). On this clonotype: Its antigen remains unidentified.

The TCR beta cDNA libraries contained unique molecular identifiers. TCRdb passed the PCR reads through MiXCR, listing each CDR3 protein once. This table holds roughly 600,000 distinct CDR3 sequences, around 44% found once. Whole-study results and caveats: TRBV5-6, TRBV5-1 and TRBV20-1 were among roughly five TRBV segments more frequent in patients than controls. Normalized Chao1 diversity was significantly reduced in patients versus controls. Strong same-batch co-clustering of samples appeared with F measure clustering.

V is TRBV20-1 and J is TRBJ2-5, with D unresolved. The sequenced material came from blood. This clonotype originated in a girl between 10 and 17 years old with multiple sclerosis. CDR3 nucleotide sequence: TGCAGCCCCCTGCACAAGTTCCAAGAGACCCAGTACTTC. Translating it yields CSPLHKFQETQYF.